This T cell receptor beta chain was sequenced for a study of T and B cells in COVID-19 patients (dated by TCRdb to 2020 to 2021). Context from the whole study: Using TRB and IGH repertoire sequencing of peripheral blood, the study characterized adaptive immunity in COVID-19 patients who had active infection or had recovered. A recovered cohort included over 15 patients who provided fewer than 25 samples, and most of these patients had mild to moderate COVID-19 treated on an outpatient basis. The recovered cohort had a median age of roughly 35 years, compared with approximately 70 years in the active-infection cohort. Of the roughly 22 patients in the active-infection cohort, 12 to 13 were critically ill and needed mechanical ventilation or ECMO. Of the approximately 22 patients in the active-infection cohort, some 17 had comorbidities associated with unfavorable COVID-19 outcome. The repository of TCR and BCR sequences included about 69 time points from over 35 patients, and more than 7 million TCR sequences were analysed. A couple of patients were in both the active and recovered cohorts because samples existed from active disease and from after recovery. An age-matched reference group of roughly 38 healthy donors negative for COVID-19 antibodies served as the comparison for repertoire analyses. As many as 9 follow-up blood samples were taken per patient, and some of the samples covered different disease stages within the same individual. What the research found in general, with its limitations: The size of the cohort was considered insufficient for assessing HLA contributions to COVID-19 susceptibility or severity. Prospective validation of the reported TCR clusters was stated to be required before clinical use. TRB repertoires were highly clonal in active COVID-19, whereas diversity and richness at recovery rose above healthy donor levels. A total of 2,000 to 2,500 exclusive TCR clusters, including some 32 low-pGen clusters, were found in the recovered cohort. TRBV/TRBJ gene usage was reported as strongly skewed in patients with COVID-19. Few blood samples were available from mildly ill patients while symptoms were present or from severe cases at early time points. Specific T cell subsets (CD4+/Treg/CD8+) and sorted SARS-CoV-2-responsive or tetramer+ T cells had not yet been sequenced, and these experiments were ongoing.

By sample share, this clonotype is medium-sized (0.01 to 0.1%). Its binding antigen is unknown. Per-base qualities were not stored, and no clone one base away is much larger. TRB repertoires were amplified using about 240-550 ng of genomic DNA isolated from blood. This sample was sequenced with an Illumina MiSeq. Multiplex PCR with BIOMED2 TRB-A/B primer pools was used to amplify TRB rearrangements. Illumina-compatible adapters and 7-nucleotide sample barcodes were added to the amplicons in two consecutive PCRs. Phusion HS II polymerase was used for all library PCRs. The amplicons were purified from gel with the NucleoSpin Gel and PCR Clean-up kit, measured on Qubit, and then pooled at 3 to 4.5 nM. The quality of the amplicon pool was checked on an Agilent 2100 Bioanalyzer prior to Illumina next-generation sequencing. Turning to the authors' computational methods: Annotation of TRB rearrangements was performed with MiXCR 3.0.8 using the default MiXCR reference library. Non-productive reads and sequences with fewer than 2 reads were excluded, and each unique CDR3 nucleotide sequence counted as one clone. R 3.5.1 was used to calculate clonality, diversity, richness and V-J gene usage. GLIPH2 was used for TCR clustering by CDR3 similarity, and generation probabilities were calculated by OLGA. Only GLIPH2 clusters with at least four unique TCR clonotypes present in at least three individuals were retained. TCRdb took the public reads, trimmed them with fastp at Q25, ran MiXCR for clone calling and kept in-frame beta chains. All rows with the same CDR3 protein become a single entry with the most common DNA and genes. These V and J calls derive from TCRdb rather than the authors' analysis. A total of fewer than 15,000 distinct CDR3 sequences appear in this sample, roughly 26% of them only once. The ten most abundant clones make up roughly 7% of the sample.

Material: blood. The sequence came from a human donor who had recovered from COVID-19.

CDR3 loop: CSVGQGFDGYTF. The base sequence is TGCAGCGTGGGGCAGGGATTTGATGGCTACACCTTC. The V and J genes are TRBV29-1 and TRBJ1-2, and TRBD1 may be the D gene, going by 5 matching bases. The junction carries 14 bases between V and J, which are trimmed by 6 bases and 6 bases respectively. Taken from cysteine to phenylalanine, the CDR3 has 12 residues. Kept here is only the CDR3 DNA, which spans 36 bases and is read in frame from base 1. CDR1 SQVTM and CDR2 ANQGSEA were looked up in the germline V gene.